This record concerns one T cell receptor beta chain sequence. Authors' processing steps: Reference gene primer amplification in the assay estimated nucleated cell counts. The protocol was immunoSEQ multiplex PCR, while the TCRdb copy is restricted to in-frame clones and leaves out a portion. V and J calls plus clone size are reproduced from that table; the DNA served to infer D and trimming. The sample has a few hundred thousand clones; around 83% are singletons. Recruitment covered about two dozen US areas and drew participants whose ages spanned about 18 to 100 years. Donors in Cohort 3 counted as recovered after two negative PCRs, clearance, or symptom resolution. The data stem from a study of blood T cell repertoires in COVID-19. Overall study context: PBMCs, B-cell-depleted T cells, or T cells were the source of the cDNA or gDNA that made up the material.

There are 12 residues in the CDR3. Deletions cut 5 bases from V and 8 bases from J, with 10 bases between. CDR1 is MNHEY, CDR2 SVGAGI, per germline. This receptor was identified in a woman between 40 and 55 years old who had recovered from COVID-19. The sequenced sample was PBMCs or T cells enriched from blood (not recorded which). This chain links TRBV6-5 with TRBJ2-4, with D possibly TRBD2 on 6 matching bases. The CDR3 bases are TGTGCCAGCAGTCGACTAGGAGACATTCAGTACTTC. It translates to CASSRLGDIQYF.